This T cell receptor beta chain derives from a study of beta chain features in type 1 diabetes. Study background: Taken together, all samples contributed 95 million to 110 million examined sorted cells. Study conclusions and caveats: TCRB repertoires of naive, central memory and Treg cells appeared more similar among patients than among healthy donors.

Notes on this clone: What it binds is not known.

A sort by CD45RO/CCR7/CD25/CD127/CD95/CD27 yielded CD4+ naive, central memory, regulatory and stem cell-like memory cells. V lost 0 bases to trimming and J lost 10 bases; unmatched junction nucleotides: 8. Per the germline V gene, CDR1 is MNHEY and CDR2 is SVGAGI. CDR3 length: 14 amino acids. The whole isolated RNA underwent reverse transcription, so sequencing captured expressed TCRB transcripts. Profiling relied on immunoSEQ multiplex PCR, and the TCRdb table lists in-frame clones only, not all of them. The sample has about 470,000 clones, approximately 28% seen once. V is TRBV6-5 and J is TRBJ2-5; 7 bases line up with TRBD2. This receptor was obtained from a man aged 18 to 35 in good health. The specimen sequenced was naive CD4+ T cells from blood. The CDR3 DNA reads TGTGCCAGCAGTTACTCGACATGGGAGGGCCGCCAGTACTTC. Protein product: CASSYSTWEGRQYF.